These 20 T cell receptor beta chains were all obtained from the same sample, sequenced in a study of blood T cell repertoires in COVID-19. Libraries were prepared by immunoSEQ multiplex PCR; TCRdb keeps only in-frame clonotypes and omits some of them. The sample lists about 240,000 clones; 85% to 90% were seen once. Sequenced sample: peripheral blood. These receptors originate from a woman aged 70-85 years with active or convalescent COVID-19.

The V and J genes are TRBV15 and TRBJ2-2, with D maybe TRBD2 (6 bases). CDR3 length equals 15 residues. Trimming pared 5 bases from V and 7 bases from J, leaving 17 bases between. The germline V gene has CDR1 LNHNV and CDR2 YYDKDF (reference sequence). The CDR3 bases are TGTGCCACCAGCGAAGATAGCGGCGTGGGCGGGGAGCTGTTTTTT. This translates into CATSEDSGVGGELFF. The variable domain in full, with the rest retrieved from reference TRBV15 and TRBJ2-2, is DAMVIQNPRYQVTQFGKPVTLSCSQTLNHNVMYWYQQKSSQAPKLLFHYYDKDFNNEADTPDNFQSRRPNTSFCFLDIRSPGLGDTAMYLCATSEDSGVGGELFFGEGSRLTVL.

As regards this clone: Other DNA sequences of this sample code for an identical CDR3. This chain connects TRBV18 to TRBJ1-1, with D unclear. Germline V lookup: CDR1 KGHSH, CDR2 LQKENI. Trimming stripped 3 bases from V and 1 base from J, with 6 bases between. CDR3 size: 13 residues. The CDR3 nucleotides read TGTGCCAGCTCACCCGGAGGGAACACTGAAGCTTTCTTT. Protein product: CASSPGGNTEAFF.

The chain is built from TRBV3-1 (or the pseudogene TRBV3-2) and TRBJ2-7, with 9 bases matching TRBD2. Germline assignment: CDR1 LGHDT and CDR2 YNNKEL (reference sequence). V lost 1 base to trimming and J lost 4 bases; unmatched junction nucleotides: 14. The CDR3 extends over 18 amino acids. This CDR3 is CASSQALGQRGASYEQYF. CDR3 DNA sequence: TGTGCCAGCAGCCAAGCTCTGGGTCAGCGGGGGGCTTCGTACGAGCAGTACTTC.

The chain uses TRBV7-9 and TRBJ1-5; D may be TRBD1 (6 bases). CDR1 is SEHNR and CDR2 is FQNEAQ in the germline V gene (reference sequence). CDR3 length: 16 residues. Trimming pared 1 base from V and 3 bases from J, leaving 13 bases between. The CDR3: CASSLESGHHNQPQHF. DNA of the CDR3: TGTGCCAGCAGCTTAGAATCGGGACACCACAATCAGCCCCAGCATTTT.

This clone was recorded only once. The V gene is TRBV6-2 or TRBV6-3, the J gene TRBJ1-1, with D possibly TRBD1 on 6 matching bases. This CDR3 contains 15 residues. V was trimmed by 4 bases and J by 4 bases, leaving 16 bases between them. The germline V gene has CDR1 MNHEY and CDR2 SVGEGT. The CDR3 loop reads CASSWELRGGTEAFF. The CDR3, as DNA: TGTGCCAGCAGTTGGGAATTAAGAGGGGGCACTGAAGCTTTCTTT.

This clone was seen only a few times. This sample also contains other DNA sequences that code for the same CDR3. This sequence joins TRBV6-5 and TRBJ1-2; 7 bases map to TRBD1. Germline V gives CDR1 MNHEY, CDR2 SVGAGI. This CDR3 comprises 13 residues. Trimming cost V 5 bases and J 2 bases; bases outside gene matches: 2. For the CDR3, the DNA is TGTGCCAGCAGTCCGGGACAGAACTATGGCTACACCTTC. It yields the protein CASSPGQNYGYTF.

CDR3 amino acids: CASSYRGYGYTF. The CDR3 nucleotides are TGTGCCAGCAGTTACAGGGGCTATGGCTACACCTTC. V gene TRBV6-5 combines with J gene TRBJ1-2; the D gene is possibly TRBD1 (5 bases). Germline lookup yields CDR1 MNHEY and CDR2 SVGAGI. The length of the CDR3 is 12 residues. The germline V and J ends were trimmed by 2 bases and 4 bases, with 5 bases remaining between them.

This chain links TRBV12-5 with TRBJ2-1; 11 nucleotides align to TRBD2. J lost 1 base, V lost 6 bases, and 5 bases had no gene match. Germline V gives CDR1 LGHNT, CDR2 FRNRAP. The length of the CDR3 is 16 residues. This CDR3 is CASGRASGGSYNEQFF. The CDR3 DNA reads TGTGCTAGTGGCCGAGCTAGCGGGGGGTCCTACAATGAGCAGTTCTTC.

The CDR3 nucleotides are TGTGCCAGCAGTTTTCAAGGGGCCTTGAACACTGAAGCTTTCTTT. Translating it yields CASSFQGALNTEAFF. This sequence joins TRBV27 and TRBJ1-1; D might be TRBD1 (5 bases). The CDR3 runs to 15 residues. V shed 3 bases and J shed 0 bases, with 11 bases lying between them. Germline-derived CDR1 and CDR2 are MNHEY and SMNVEV (reference sequence).

The chain joins TRBV19 to TRBJ1-5; D might be TRBD1 (5 bases). The CDR3 is 15 residues long. Trimming took off 7 bases at V and 0 bases at J, with 13 bases between the two ends. Per germline, CDR1 LNHDA and CDR2 SQIVND (reference sequence). CDR3 sequence reads: CASIQDNNSNQPQHF. CDR3 coding DNA: TGTGCCAGTATACAGGACAATAATAGCAATCAGCCCCAGCATTTT.

The rearrangement links TRBV7-2 to TRBJ2-7; a possible D gene is TRBD1 (6 bases). V dropped 5 bases and J dropped 1 base, with 12 bases sitting between them. Germline-derived CDR1 and CDR2 are SGHTA and FQGNSA. There are 14 residues in the CDR3. The CDR3, as DNA: TGTGCCAGCAGCATCCGGGACATTTCCTACGAGCAGTACTTC. Translation gives CASSIRDISYEQYF.

V is TRBV5-4 and J is TRBJ1-1; weak D call: TRBD1 (5 bases). The CDR3 contains 14 residues. Germline V gene sequence: CDR1 SGHNT, CDR2 YYREEE (reference sequence). V was pared by 4 bases and J by 4 bases, with 14 bases between. This CDR3 reads CASSPRTRATEAFF. The CDR3 nucleotides are TGTGCCAGCAGCCCCCGGACCAGGGCCACTGAAGCTTTCTTT.

This rearrangement joins TRBV5-4 to TRBJ2-1; 9 bases match TRBD1. The CDR3 is 16 amino acids. V trimming: 6 bases; J trimming: 12 bases; junction bases outside the gene matches: 19. Germline V gives CDR1 SGHNT, CDR2 YYREEE (reference sequence). The DNA for the CDR3 is TGTGCCAGCACCCCGACCCGGGACAGGGCGGCGGCCGGGCAGTTCTTC. Translated: CASTPTRDRAAAGQFF. Full variable domain (missing parts from reference TRBV5-4 and TRBJ2-1): ETGVTQSPTHLIKTRGQQVTLRCSSQSGHNTVSWYQQALGQGPQFIFQYYREEENGRGNFPPRFSGLQFPNYSSELNVNALELDDSALYLCASTPTRDRAAAGQFFGPGTRLTVL.

The genes are TRBV7-9 and TRBJ1-1, with TRBD1 identical over 10 bases. This CDR3 has 17 amino acids. The V segment lost 4 bases and the J segment 2 bases; nucleotides outside the gene matches: 10. Germline V gene lookup returns CDR1 SEHNR and CDR2 FQNEAQ (reference sequence). CDR3: CASSWGQGLTGNTEAFF. The DNA for the CDR3 is TGTGCCAGCAGCTGGGGACAGGGGTTGACGGGAAACACTGAAGCTTTCTTT.

The chain carries TRBV9 and TRBJ2-2; TRBD1 matches at 11 bases. V gave up 2 bases and J gave up 6 bases; unmatched junction bases: 3. Germline-derived CDR1 and CDR2 are SGDLS and YYNGEE. CDR3 size: 15 residues. Written as DNA, the CDR3 is TGTGCCAGCAGCGTTCGGGGACAGGGGGCCGGGGAGCTGTTTTTT. Encoded protein: CASSVRGQGAGELFF.

This chain links TRBV15 with TRBJ1-2; weak D call: TRBD1 (6 bases). V lost 0 bases and J lost 4, with 12 bases in between. There are 15 residues in the CDR3. Germline V gene lookup returns CDR1 LNHNV and CDR2 YYDKDF (reference sequence). CDR3 DNA: TGTGCCACCAGCAGAGACATGGCGGACAGCTATGGCTACACCTTC. Translation: CATSRDMADSYGYTF.

Points on this clone: The same CDR3 arises from other DNA sequences in this sample as well. The J gene is TRBJ1-4, the V gene TRBV27; the match to TRBD1 covers 7 bases. Germline CDR1 and CDR2: MNHEY and SMNVEV (reference sequence). V lost 3 bases and J lost 3; bases outside the gene matches: 1. The length of the CDR3 is 14 residues. This CDR3 is CASSFGQANEKLFF. The CDR3 DNA reads TGTGCCAGCAGTTTCGGACAGGCTAATGAAAAACTGTTTTTT.

This chain uses TRBV7-6 with TRBJ1-1, with D possibly TRBD1 on 5 matching bases. CDR3 length equals 16 residues. The ends were cut back, 6 bases at V and 1 base at J, with 18 bases in the middle. Germline V CDR1 and CDR2: SGHVS, FNYEAQ. CDR3 DNA: TGTGCCAGCAGTCCCAGGGCAGCCCAAGCGAACACTGAAGCTTTCTTT. Translation: CASSPRAAQANTEAFF.

The table lists this clone with a count of one. This sequence joins TRBV27 and TRBJ1-1; TRBD1 might be the D (5 bases). Germline CDR1 and CDR2: MNHEY and SMNVEV (reference sequence). The CDR3 consists of 14 residues. The ends were cut back, 10 bases at V and 5 bases at J, with 20 bases in the middle. CDR3 residues: CATSPWGVRTEAFF. The CDR3 bases are TGTGCCACTTCCCCCTGGGGGGTACGGACTGAAGCTTTCTTT.

The rearrangement links TRBV5-5 to TRBJ1-5; D perhaps matches TRBD1 (5 bases). The CDR3 runs 16 residues. V lost 4 bases, J lost 0 bases, and 14 bases lay in between. In germline, CDR1 is SGHKS, CDR2 YYEKEE (reference sequence). CDR3 region: CASSLSGPYSNQPQHF. The CDR3 nucleotides are TGTGCCAGCAGCCTGTCAGGGCCCTATAGCAATCAGCCCCAGCATTTT.